This T cell receptor beta chain was obtained from a study of graft-versus-host responses after intestinal transplantation. Details on this clone: As yet, its antigen is unknown.

Germline V gives CDR1 PRHDT, CDR2 FYEKMQ (reference sequence). The CDR3 length is 15 residues. V dropped 4 bases and J dropped 5; count of bases not matched to a gene: 4. Some clones are missing from TCRdb's copy, which holds only in-frame ones; the method was immunoSEQ multiplex PCR. This sample has 90,000 to 95,000 clones; around nine tenths occur once, and the top ten carry approximately 6%. The chain employs TRBV13 and TRBJ2-1; 11 positions agree with TRBD2. This specimen was unstimulated CD8+ T cells sorted from spleen or lymph node cells, taken before intestinal transplant. This TCR was sampled from a human donor who received an intestinal transplant. This CDR3 reads CASSSGTSGNNEQFF. CDR3 bases: TGTGCCAGCAGCTCCGGGACTAGCGGAAACAATGAGCAGTTCTTC.